These 27 T cell receptor beta chains were all obtained from the same sample, sequenced in a study of cytomegalovirus exposure and HLA in healthy donors. Primers included in the PCR were 60 Vbeta and 13 Jbeta primers. TCRdb keeps only in-frame clones here, not all; method: immunoSEQ multiplex PCR. This table holds about 150,000 clones. The sequencing input was PBMCs. The receptors originated from a man aged 25 to 40 in good health and CMV-seronegative.

This chain uses TRBV5-1 with TRBJ2-1, with TRBD2 as a possible D gene (6 bases). Germline V gene lookup returns CDR1 SGHRS and CDR2 YFSETQ. V lost 5 bases to trimming and J lost 4 bases, with 13 bases between them. This CDR3 region has 14 residues. The CDR3 is CASSRERVYNEQFF. The CDR3 coding sequence is TGCGCCAGCAGTCGGGAGAGGGTTTACAATGAGCAGTTCTTC.

The gene calls are TRBV7-9 and TRBJ2-1, with 11 bases aligning to TRBD2. The CDR3 length is 13 residues. Germline CDR1 reads SEHNR; CDR2 reads FQNEAQ (reference sequence). The V segment lost 6 bases and the J segment 7 bases; nucleotides outside the gene matches: 2. In DNA, the CDR3 is TGTGCCAGCAGTTCTAGCGGGAGGAATGAGCAGTTCTTC. This sequence encodes CASSSSGRNEQFF.

V is TRBV19 and J is TRBJ2-3; TRBD1 aligns across 9 bases. J lost 5 bases, V lost 6 bases, and 3 bases had no gene match. Germline V gives CDR1 LNHDA, CDR2 SQIVND (reference sequence). The CDR3 runs 13 residues. The CDR3 coding sequence is TGTGCCAGTAGAGGGACAGGGTTAGATACGCAGTATTTT. Its protein product is CASRGTGLDTQYF.

The chain carries TRBV5-6 and TRBJ1-2, with D perhaps TRBD1 (6 bases). Looked up from germline, CDR1 is SGHDT and CDR2 is YYEEEE. V was clipped by 4 bases and J by 0 bases, with 10 bases between them. This CDR3 contains 14 residues. CDR3 sequence reads: CASSTGQSNYGYTF. Written as DNA, the CDR3 is TGTGCCAGCAGCACCGGACAGTCTAACTATGGCTACACCTTC.

This chain links TRBV9 with TRBJ2-2; D call uncertain. Trimming left V 9 bases short and J 0 bases short, with 6 bases between. CDR3 size: 12 residues. CDR1 and CDR2 from the germline V gene are SGDLS and YYNGEE. Here the CDR3 DNA reads TGTGCCACACTTGCGAACACCGGGGAGCTGTTTTTT. Protein product: CATLANTGELFF.

Worth noting for this clone: One end of the junction varies from germline; a read error may be responsible. The chain couples TRBV7-2 to TRBJ2-5, with unresolved D. From germline, CDR1 is SGHTA and CDR2 FQGNSA. This CDR3 contains 12 residues. The CDR3 DNA follows: TGTGCCGGCAGCTTAGTCAGGGAGACCCAGTACTTC. Translated: CAGSLVRETQYF.

The chain carries TRBV5-1 and TRBJ1-1; 9 nucleotides match TRBD1. CDR1 is SGHRS and CDR2 is YFSETQ in the germline V gene. This CDR3 spans 18 amino acids. Germline trimming cut 0 bases from V and 0 bases from J; bases unmatched to any gene: 9. As DNA, the CDR3 is TGCGCCAGCAGCTTGGGGGGACAGGGCAATCGTCTGAACACTGAAGCTTTCTTT. As protein: CASSLGGQGNRLNTEAFF.

V gene TRBV5-1 combines with J gene TRBJ2-2, with 11 bases identical to TRBD2. Germline V gives CDR1 SGHRS, CDR2 YFSETQ. The V segment lost 2 bases and the J segment 2 bases; nucleotides outside the gene matches: 8. The CDR3 consists of 18 residues. CDR3 amino acids: CASSFHTTSGRNTGELFF. The CDR3 DNA is TGCGCCAGCAGCTTCCACACCACTAGCGGGAGAAACACCGGGGAGCTGTTTTTT.

The V call is TRBV4-3, the J call TRBJ2-7; the match to TRBD2 covers 7 bases. Trimming took 5 bases from V and 4 from J; bases not matched to a gene: 14. This CDR3 contains 16 residues. Looked up from germline, CDR1 is LGHNA and CDR2 is YSLEER. The CDR3 is CASSSTVGGPVYEQYF. CDR3 DNA: TGCGCCAGCAGCTCTACGGTGGGAGGGCCCGTGTACGAGCAGTACTTC.

The chain carries TRBV29-1 and TRBJ2-5; no clear D. The germline V gene encodes CDR1 SQVTM and CDR2 ANQGSEA. The length of the CDR3 is 11 residues. V gave up 3 bases and J gave up 7 bases, with 9 bases separating them. CDR3 bases: TGCAGCGTTGACAGTACGGGGACCCAGTACTTC. This gives the protein CSVDSTGTQYF.

The gene calls are TRBV7-9 and TRBJ2-3; unclear D gene. The J call could be wrong; TRBJ1-3 is a better fit for the DNA end. The CDR3 totals 13 residues. The germline CDR1 and CDR2 sequences are SEHNR and FQNEAQ (reference sequence). In DNA form, the CDR3 reads TGTGCCAGCAGCTTAGGCATAGGAGACCACATATATTTT. Its protein is CASSLGIGDHIYF.

The chain joins TRBV7-3 to TRBJ2-5; the D is unclear. This CDR3 is 13 amino acids long. Germline V CDR1 and CDR2: SGHTA, FQGTGA. V was trimmed by 0 bases and J by 5 bases, leaving 7 bases between them. CDR3 loop: CASSLTPKETQYF. CDR3 DNA: TGTGCCAGCAGCTTAACCCCTAAGGAGACCCAGTACTTC. Drawing the rest from reference TRBV7-3 and TRBJ2-5, the complete variable domain is GAGVSQTPSNKVTEKGKYVELRCDPISGHTALYWYRQSLGQGPEFLIYFQGTGAADDSGLPNDRFFAVRPEGSVSTLKIQRTERGDSAVYLCASSLTPKETQYFGPGTRLLVL.

This chain connects TRBV7-2 to TRBJ2-3; 8 bases match TRBD1. Germline V gene data show CDR1 as SGHTA and CDR2 as FQGNSA. The CDR3 runs 15 residues. The V segment lost 5 bases and the J segment 0 bases; nucleotides outside the gene matches: 4. The CDR3 is CASSRQGTSTDTQYF. As DNA, the CDR3 is TGTGCCAGCAGCCGACAGGGGACCAGCACAGATACGCAGTATTTT.

J is TRBJ2-1 and V is TRBV5-1; 8 bases map to TRBD2. The CDR3 length is 17 residues. V lost 4 bases and J lost 8; bases outside the gene matches: 17. Germline CDR1 reads SGHRS; CDR2 reads YFSETQ. CDR3 loop: CASSPGGSGSLADEQFF. CDR3 DNA: TGCGCCAGCAGCCCCGGGGGGAGCGGGAGCTTGGCGGATGAGCAGTTCTTC.

This rearrangement joins TRBV27 to TRBJ2-7; 7 bases agree with TRBD2. The V and J ends lost 3 bases and 3 bases, in that order; junction bases with no gene match: 5. Germline CDR1 MNHEY, CDR2 SMNVEV (reference sequence). There are 14 residues in the CDR3. CDR3 nucleotides: TGTGCCAGCAGTTTGGCGGGAGTGCTCTACGAGCAGTACTTC. It codes for CASSLAGVLYEQYF.

The chain uses TRBV30 and TRBJ2-7, with a tentative D call TRBD2 (7 bases). Between the trimmed V and J ends, which lost 3 bases and 3 bases, there was a span of 18 bases. The germline V gene encodes CDR1 GTSNPN and CDR2 SVGIG (reference sequence). CDR3 size: 15 residues. This chain's CDR3 is CAWSGFGGGIYEQYF. The CDR3 nucleotides are TGTGCCTGGAGCGGCTTTGGGGGGGGCATCTACGAGCAGTACTTC.

The chain couples TRBV5-4 to TRBJ2-1, with 8 bases fitting TRBD1. This CDR3 comprises 15 residues. V dropped 4 bases and J dropped 3; count of bases not matched to a gene: 6. Germline CDR1 and CDR2: SGHNT and YYREEE (reference sequence). In DNA, the CDR3 is TGTGCCAGCAGCGCGACAGGGGACAGCTACAATGAGCAGTTCTTC. Translated: CASSATGDSYNEQFF.

The chain has TRBV29-1 and TRBJ1-1; no reliable D call. The CDR3 is 12 amino acids. In germline, CDR1 is SQVTM, CDR2 ANQGSEA. V was clipped by 5 bases and J by 7 bases, with 14 bases between them. The CDR3 sequence: CSVSEGWDEAFF. The CDR3 DNA follows: TGCAGCGTTTCAGAGGGATGGGATGAAGCTTTCTTT.

With respect to this clone: One end of the junction fails to match germline, which may point to a read error. The V and J genes are TRBV7-3 and TRBJ2-7; D may be TRBD1 (5 bases). Germline V gene lookup returns CDR1 SGHTA and CDR2 FQGTGA. This CDR3 region has 16 residues. CDR3 nucleotide sequence: TGTGCCAGCAGCTTAACAGGGGCCCTCTCGCCCTACGATCAGTACTTC. The encoded protein is CASSLTGALSPYDQYF.

The rearrangement joins TRBV10-1 to TRBJ2-3, with D perhaps TRBD2 (5 bases). This CDR3 comprises 13 residues. Germline CDR1 is WNHNN and CDR2 is SYGVQD (reference sequence). V lost 2 bases and J 6 bases, leaving 9 bases between the germline ends. CDR3: CASSEGSRDTQYF. DNA for the CDR3: TGCGCCAGCAGTGAGGGGAGTCGCGATACGCAGTATTTT.

J is TRBJ1-1 and V is TRBV5-1; TRBD1 aligns across 8 bases. Germline values: CDR1 SGHRS, CDR2 YFSETQ. This CDR3 spans 14 amino acids. V shed 4 bases, J shed 3 bases, and the junction held 5 bases outside the gene matches. CDR3 loop: CASSISTGDTEAFF. As DNA, the CDR3 is TGCGCCAGCAGCATATCGACAGGGGACACTGAAGCTTTCTTT.

The chain is built from TRBV7-9 and TRBJ2-1; 7 positions agree with TRBD1. Trimming at V came to 1 base and at J to 7 bases, leaving 7 bases not matched to a gene. CDR3 length: 15 residues. The germline V gene encodes CDR1 SEHNR and CDR2 FQNEAQ (reference sequence). CDR3 sequence reads: CASSLVGDSRNEQFF. The CDR3 nucleotides are TGTGCCAGCAGCTTAGTCGGGGACAGTAGGAATGAGCAGTTCTTC.

The chain employs TRBV18 and TRBJ1-4, with a weak D call TRBD1 (6 bases). CDR3 length: 17 residues. Trimming stripped 1 base from V and 5 bases from J, with 17 bases between. Germline V lookup: CDR1 KGHSH, CDR2 LQKENI. The CDR3, as DNA: TGTGCCAGCTCACCACTCGGACAGTCTCCAGCAAATGAAAAACTGTTTTTT. Encoded protein: CASSPLGQSPANEKLFF.

This chain links TRBV18 with TRBJ1-6, with D tentatively TRBD1 (5 bases). Germline V gene sequence: CDR1 KGHSH, CDR2 LQKENI. Trimming took 4 bases from V and 8 from J, leaving 12 bases between them. The CDR3 extends over 14 amino acids. This chain's CDR3 is CASSHGGDDSPLHF. The CDR3 nucleotides read TGTGCCAGCTCACACGGGGGTGACGATTCACCCCTCCACTTT.

The chain combines TRBV10-3 with TRBJ1-1, with D possibly being TRBD1 (6 bases). The CDR3 length is 13 residues. From germline, CDR1 is ENHRY and CDR2 SYGVKD. Deletions cut 5 bases from V and 5 bases from J, with 12 bases between. The CDR3 spells CAISLGGRTEAFF. The CDR3 DNA sequence: TGTGCCATCAGTTTAGGGGGTAGGACTGAAGCTTTCTTT.

V and J are TRBV5-4 and TRBJ1-1; maybe TRBD1 (5 bases). The CDR3 spans 17 residues. Germline V gives CDR1 SGHNT, CDR2 YYREEE (reference sequence). Trimming took off 1 base at V and 4 bases at J, with 20 bases between the two ends. DNA of the CDR3: TGTGCCAGCAGCTTGCCTATTATGGCCCAGGGAGGCACTGAAGCTTTCTTT. Translating gives CASSLPIMAQGGTEAFF.

CDR3 in amino acids: CASSFLLGANVLTF. In DNA, the CDR3 is TGTGCCAGCAGCTTCCTCCTTGGGGCCAACGTCCTGACTTTC. The chain links TRBV5-4 to TRBJ2-6; D not certain. CDR1 SGHNT and CDR2 YYREEE come from the germline V gene (reference sequence). This CDR3 has 14 residues. Trimming removed 2 bases at V and 3 bases at J, with 6 bases between.